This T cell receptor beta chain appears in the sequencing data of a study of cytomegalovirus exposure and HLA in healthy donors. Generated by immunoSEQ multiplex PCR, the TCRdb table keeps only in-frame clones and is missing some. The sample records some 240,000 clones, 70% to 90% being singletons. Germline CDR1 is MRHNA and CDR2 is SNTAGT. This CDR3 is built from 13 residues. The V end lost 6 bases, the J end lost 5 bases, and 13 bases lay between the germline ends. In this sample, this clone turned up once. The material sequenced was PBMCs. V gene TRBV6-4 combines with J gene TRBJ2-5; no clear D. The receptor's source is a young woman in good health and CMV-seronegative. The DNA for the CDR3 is TGTGCCAGCAGCAAGGACGGTGGGGAGACCCAGTACTTC. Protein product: CASSKDGGETQYF.